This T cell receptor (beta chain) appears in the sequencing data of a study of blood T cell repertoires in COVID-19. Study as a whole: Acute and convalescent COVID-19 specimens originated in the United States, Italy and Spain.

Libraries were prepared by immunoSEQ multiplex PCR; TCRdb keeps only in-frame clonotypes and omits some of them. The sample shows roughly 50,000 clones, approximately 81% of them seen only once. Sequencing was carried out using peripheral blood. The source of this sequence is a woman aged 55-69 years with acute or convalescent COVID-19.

The CDR3 nucleotides are TGTGCCAGCAGTTACTCGCCCCAGCGGGGAAACACCATATATTTT. Its protein is CASSYSPQRGNTIYF. The chain employs TRBV6-5 and TRBJ1-3, with D unclear. The CDR3 runs 15 residues. Germline CDR1 and CDR2: MNHEY and SVGAGI. Trimming cost V 0 bases and J 4 bases, with 10 bases left between them.